This T cell receptor (beta chain) was obtained from a study of blood T cell repertoires in COVID-19. Original processing notes: Amplification of reference gene primers provided the estimated nucleated cell counts. The protocol was immunoSEQ multiplex PCR, while the TCRdb copy is restricted to in-frame clones and leaves out a portion. V, J and clone size are those of that table, while D and trimming were read from the DNA. The sample has fewer than 200,000 clones; over 70% are singletons. In assigning cohorts, the study relied on participant-reported clinical history. The material sequenced was PBMCs or T cells enriched from blood (not recorded which). This sequence originates from a woman between 45 and 60 years old in a cohort exposed to, infected with or recovered from COVID-19 (not recorded which).

CDR3 DNA: TGTGCCAGCAGTCCCTACAGGGGTGGGGAGACCCAGTACTTC. Its protein product is CASSPYRGGETQYF. The chain couples TRBV5-6 to TRBJ2-5; the match to TRBD1 covers 7 bases. Germline CDR1 and CDR2: SGHDT and YYEEEE. J was trimmed by 5 bases and V by 5 bases; bases with no gene match: 9. CDR3 length equals 14 residues.